Listed here are 23 T cell receptor beta chains from one sample, sequenced in a study of molecular identifiers for immune sequencing clone quantification. In TCRdb, the PCR reads were re-called with MiXCR into one record per CDR3 protein. Of about 40,000 distinct CDR3 sequences listed, roughly 22% are singletons. Sequenced input: naive CD8+ T cells from blood, with Jurkat cell RNA spiked in. The subset denotes: FACS-sorted CD8+CD4-CCR7+CD45RA+ naive T cells. All receptors come from a human donor in good health. Some libraries in this study had Jurkat cell RNA spiked in.

With respect to this clonotype: Being one base from a much bigger clone, this may be a read error. A read error is likely, as this CDR3 ends without the conserved phenylalanine or tryptophan. V is TRBV7-8 and J is TRBJ2-7; D unresolved. Germline CDR1 reads SGHVS; CDR2 reads FQNEAQ. Trimming shortened V by 3 bases and J by 6 bases, and 9 bases separated the two germline ends. The CDR3 extends over 12 amino acids. The CDR3: CASSFGVGEQYS. The DNA for the CDR3 is TGTGCCAGCAGCTTCGGTGTAGGCGAGCAGTACTCC.

This clonotype was observed at least ten times. The chain employs TRBV28 and TRBJ2-7; no reliable D call. The CDR3 extends over 12 amino acids. Germline CDR1 and CDR2: MDHEN and SYDVKM. V lost 3 bases to trimming and J lost 4 bases, with 7 bases between them. This CDR3 is CASSLGIYEQYF. The CDR3 nucleotides read TGTGCCAGCAGTTTGGGGATTTACGAGCAGTACTTC.

Note on this clonotype: Given a much more abundant clone one base away, this may be a read error. The DNA is left out, because the CDR3 cannot be placed on it with certainty; the CDR3 is given as TCRdb lists it. The V and J genes are TRBV27 and TRBJ2-3; TRBD1, the D gene given by the table, was not confirmed from the DNA. CDR1 is MNHEY, CDR2 SMNVEV, per germline (reference sequence). The CDR3 is 15 amino acids in total, end residues counted. The CDR3 sequence is CASSFGQGAVDTQCF.

As concerns this clonotype: A much larger clone is a single base away; this may be a read error. The chain recombines TRBV19 with TRBJ2-1; D remains unclear. V lost 5 bases and J lost 5, with 7 bases in between. CDR1 is LNHDA, CDR2 SQIVND, per germline (reference sequence). This CDR3 has 12 residues. The CDR3 loop is CASSQIHNEQFF. The CDR3 DNA follows: TGTGCCAGTAGTCAAATACACAATGAGCAGTTCTTC.

This clonotype was counted only a few times. The chain combines TRBV27 with TRBJ2-3; either TRBD1 or TRBD2 may supply D (5 bases each). Trimming removed 8 bases from V and 1 base from J, with 16 bases in between. This CDR3 has 15 residues. Germline V gives CDR1 MNHEY, CDR2 SMNVEV (reference sequence). CDR3: CASRPSGPRTDTQYF. DNA for the CDR3: TGTGCCAGCCGGCCCTCGGGACCGCGCACAGATACGCAGTATTTT.

This clonotype was observed a few times. One junction end does not reproduce the germline sequence, and a read error may be involved. J is TRBJ2-3 and V is TRBV6-2 or TRBV6-3; D perhaps matches TRBD2 (5 bases). The CDR3 is made up of 16 amino acids. From germline, CDR1 is MNHEY and CDR2 SVGEGT. CDR3 nucleotides: TGTGCCAACAGTTACTCGATCGGGGAGTCCACAGATACGCAGTATTTT. It yields the protein CANSYSIGESTDTQYF.

This clonotype turned up a few times. The chain uses TRBV30 and TRBJ2-7, with D unclear. Germline CDR1 and CDR2: GTSNPN and SVGIG (reference sequence). Trimming pared 2 bases from V and 3 bases from J, leaving 8 bases between. This CDR3 has 12 amino acids. This CDR3 is CAWSPRLYEQYF. CDR3 sequence (DNA): TGTGCCTGGAGTCCAAGGCTCTACGAGCAGTACTTC.

V and J are TRBV19 and TRBJ1-1; D is unresolved. V was pared by 6 bases and J by 4 bases, with 18 bases between. The germline V gene has CDR1 LNHDA and CDR2 SQIVND (reference sequence). CDR3 length: 15 residues. The CDR3 spells CASSKIGPPSTEAFF. Written as DNA, the CDR3 is TGTGCCAGTAGCAAAATCGGTCCGCCGAGCACTGAAGCTTTCTTT. The full variable domain, its missing parts supplied by reference TRBV19 and TRBJ1-1, is DGGITQSPKYLFRKEGQNVTLSCEQNLNHDAMYWYRQDPGQGLRLIYYSQIVNDFQKGDIAEGYSVSREKKESFPLTVTSAQKNPTAFYLCASSKIGPPSTEAFFGQGTRLTVV.

The sample holds many counts of this clonotype. The J gene is TRBJ1-1, the V gene TRBV4-3; TRBD1 matches at 7 bases. CDR1 LGHNA and CDR2 YSLEER come from the germline V gene. The V segment lost 0 bases and the J segment 4 bases; nucleotides outside the gene matches: 5. CDR3 size: 15 residues. The CDR3 coding sequence is TGCGCCAGCAGCCAAGAGGGAGGGGGCATCACTGAAGCTTTCTTT. Residues: CASSQEGGGITEAFF.

This clonotype appeared many times. V gene TRBV12-3 or TRBV12-4 combines with J gene TRBJ2-5, with a weak D call TRBD1 (5 bases). Trimming removed 1 base from V and 5 bases from J, with 8 bases in between. The CDR3 extends over 13 amino acids. CDR3: CASSLGSGETQYF. The CDR3 DNA follows: TGTGCCAGCAGTTTAGGCTCAGGGGAGACCCAGTACTTC.

This clonotype was seen at least ten times. The rearrangement links TRBV13 to TRBJ2-7; possible D gene TRBD1, 6 bases. Per the germline V gene, CDR1 is PRHDT and CDR2 is FYEKMQ (reference sequence). Trimming took off 5 bases at V and 2 bases at J, with 10 bases between the two ends. This CDR3 has 13 residues. This CDR3 is CASSGRGTYEQYF. The DNA for the CDR3 is TGTGCCAGCAGCGGCAGGGGAACCTACGAGCAGTACTTC.

About this clonotype: A much larger clonotype is one base distant, so this may be a read error. J is TRBJ2-7 and V is TRBV7-3; the match to TRBD2 covers 7 bases. The ends lost 0 bases at V and 4 bases at J; junction bases unmatched: 6. CDR3 length: 15 residues. CDR1 is SGHTA, CDR2 FQGTGA, per germline. The CDR3 sequence is CASSLTGASGYEQYF. Written as DNA, the CDR3 is TGTGCCAGCAGCTTAACCGGGGCTAGCGGATACGAGCAGTACTTC.

The sample holds many counts of this clonotype. The gene calls are TRBV29-1 and TRBJ2-6; D is undetermined. Trimming pared 1 base from V and 0 bases from J, leaving 4 bases between. Germline loops: CDR1 SQVTM, CDR2 ANQGSEA. This CDR3 has 14 residues. CDR3 loop: CSVEGDSGANVLTF. The CDR3 DNA follows: TGCAGCGTTGAAGGCGACTCTGGGGCCAACGTCCTGACTTTC. Full variable domain (remainder filled in from reference TRBV29-1 and TRBJ2-6): SAVISQKPSRDICQRGTSLTIQCQVDSQVTMMFWYRQQPGQSLTLIATANQGSEATYESGFVIDKFPISRPNLTFSTLTVSNMSPEDSSIYLCSVEGDSGANVLTFGAGSRLTVL.

Details on this clonotype: A read error may explain this, as a much larger clone is one base away. J is TRBJ1-3 and V is TRBV19; no reliable D call. CDR1 LNHDA and CDR2 SQIVND come from the germline V gene (reference sequence). The CDR3 runs to 14 residues. The chain's CDR3 is CASSIVNSGSTIYF. The CDR3 DNA follows: TGTGCCAGTAGTATAGTCAACTCTGGAAGCACCATATATTTT.

This clonotype has a count of ten or more. This sequence joins TRBV5-1 and TRBJ2-7, with a tentative D call TRBD2 (5 bases). The CDR3 length is 12 residues. Germline V gene sequence: CDR1 SGHRS, CDR2 YFSETQ. V lost 4 bases, J lost 7 bases, and 12 bases lay in between. The CDR3 loop reads CASSPGLVEQYF. The CDR3 nucleotides read TGCGCCAGCAGCCCGGGGTTGGTGGAGCAGTACTTC.

This clonotype was observed many times. The chain has TRBV19 and TRBJ2-3; 7 bases align to TRBD2. The germline gives CDR1 LNHDA, CDR2 SQIVND (reference sequence). The length of the CDR3 is 14 residues. With V trimmed by 6 bases and J by 2 bases, 5 bases remained unmatched. The CDR3 spells CASSLTSSTDTQYF. DNA for the CDR3: TGTGCCAGTAGCCTGACTAGCTCCACAGATACGCAGTATTTT.

This clonotype was recorded many times. The chain has TRBV13 and TRBJ2-7, with D unclear. Trimming shortened V by 4 bases and J by 3 bases, and 13 bases separated the two germline ends. Germline values: CDR1 PRHDT, CDR2 FYEKMQ (reference sequence). The CDR3 contains 14 residues. The CDR3 region is CASSSHVVGYEQYF. The CDR3 DNA follows: TGTGCCAGCAGCTCCCATGTGGTCGGCTACGAGCAGTACTTC. The entire variable domain, with the rest obtained from reference TRBV13 and TRBJ2-7, is as follows: AAGVIQSPRHLIKEKRETATLKCYPIPRHDTVYWYQQGPGQDPQFLISFYEKMQSDKGSIPDRFSAQQFSDYHSELNMSSLELGDSALYFCASSSHVVGYEQYFGPGTRLTVT.

This clonotype was counted a few times. This rearrangement joins TRBV12-3 or TRBV12-4 to TRBJ2-1; D may be TRBD1 (5 bases). V was clipped by 5 bases and J by 3 bases, with 8 bases between them. This CDR3 is built from 13 residues. The DNA for the CDR3 is TGTGCCAGCAGTCTAGACAGCTACAATGAGCAGTTCTTC. Translation gives CASSLDSYNEQFF.

By share, this clonotype counts as medium-sized. The genes are TRBV4-3 and TRBJ1-2, with a weak D call TRBD1 (6 bases). CDR1 and CDR2 (germline): LGHNA, YSLEER. This CDR3 contains 16 residues. V was trimmed by 0 bases and J by 4 bases, leaving 15 bases between them. The CDR3 here is CASSQERQVASYGYTF. CDR3 coding DNA: TGCGCCAGCAGCCAAGAGAGACAGGTGGCCAGCTATGGCTACACCTTC.

This clonotype showed up just a few times. This chain uses TRBV6-1 with TRBJ2-7, with D hard to call. The CDR3 contains 13 residues. Looked up from germline, CDR1 is MNHNS and CDR2 is SASEGT. V dropped 8 bases and J dropped 0 bases, with 11 bases sitting between them. The CDR3 reads CASSASSSYEQYF. DNA for the CDR3: TGTGCCAGCTCCGCCTCGAGCTCCTACGAGCAGTACTTC.

This clonotype was detected many times. The rearrangement links TRBV20-1 to TRBJ2-7; possible D gene TRBD2, 6 bases. Germline V CDR1 and CDR2: DFQATT, SNEGSKA (reference sequence). This CDR3 has 12 residues. Trimming left V 7 bases short and J 9 bases short, with 19 bases between. Written as DNA, the CDR3 is TGCAGTGTTCCCCCTTCCACGGGAGTGCAGTACTTC. It codes for CSVPPSTGVQYF.

This clonotype has at least ten counts. The chain joins TRBV12-3 or TRBV12-4 to TRBJ2-5; 7 positions agree with TRBD1. The CDR3 length is 16 residues. With 5 bases clipped from V and 5 bases from J, the junction kept 14 bases outside the gene matches. CDR3 DNA: TGTGCCAGCAGTCCCTCCTTTGTACAGGGGCAGGAGACCCAGTACTTC. Protein: CASSPSFVQGQETQYF.

The chain links TRBV11-1 to TRBJ2-1; 11 nucleotides line up with TRBD2. Germline V gives CDR1 SGHAT, CDR2 FQDESV (reference sequence). V was pared by 4 bases and J by 1 base, with 12 bases of the junction left unmatched. The CDR3 spans 19 residues. DNA for the CDR3: TGTGCCAGCAGCTCCGCCGGGACTAGCGGTACTCTATCCTACAATGAGCAGTTCTTC. This translates into CASSSAGTSGTLSYNEQFF.